A selection of T cell receptor beta chains follows, all from one sample in a study of blood T cells in healthy people across ages. Each CDR3 protein is one row after TCRdb ran MiXCR on the 5' RACE reads. The repertoire consists of approximately 760,000 distinct CDR3 sequences, with approximately 25% occurring once and the leading ten covering 9.4%. This sample also belongs to another study, concerning T cells of mothers and their children.

Sequenced input: blood. Every receptor here comes from a boy aged 5-17 years in good health. CDR3s include the opening cysteine and the closing phenylalanine or tryptophan. A D gene is named only where the DNA matches it firmly. Size is stated for part of the rows, as once, few or many counts, or as a class when the clone is expanded.

clone_size	d_call	v_call	j_call	cdr3_nt	cdr3_aa
few	.	TRBV19	TRBJ2-2	TGTGCCAGTAGTTCCCCAGCAAGGGCAACCGGGGAGCTGTTTTTT	CASSSPARATGELFF
.	.	TRBV16	TRBJ1-2	TGTGCCAGCAGCCATCCGGACAATAACTATGGCTACACCTTC	CASSHPDNNYGYTF
.	TRBD2	TRBV12-3/TRBV12-4	TRBJ2-2	TGTGCCAGCAGTTCCCCGGGAGGCCTAAACACCGGGGAGCTGTTTTTT	CASSSPGGLNTGELFF
few	.	TRBV7-9	TRBJ1-2	TGTGCCAGCAGCTTAGTTGACGGTCTCATCACCTTC	CASSLVDGLITF
few	.	TRBV4-1	TRBJ1-1	TGCGCCAGCAGCCAAGAAAACAGGGTCACTGAAGCTTTCTTT	CASSQENRVTEAFF
.	.	TRBV12-5	TRBJ1-1	TGTGCTAGTGGTTTGTATGGGGGCCGGACTGAAGCTTTCTTT	CASGLYGGRTEAFF
.	TRBD2	TRBV20-1	TRBJ2-5	TGCAGTGCCCCCCTAGCGGAAGAGACCCAGTACTTC	CSAPLAEETQYF
.	TRBD2	TRBV20-1	TRBJ2-5	TGCAGTGCTAGACTAGCGGGAGGGCCGGGAGAGACCCAGTACTTC	CSARLAGGPGETQYF
.	.	TRBV2	TRBJ1-3	TGTGCCAGCCGGGAGTTCTCTGGAAACACCATATATTTT	CASREFSGNTIYF
few	.	TRBV28	TRBJ2-3	TGTGCCAGCAGTTGTAAGGAGGGGATCAAGGCAGATACGCAGTATTTT	CASSCKEGIKADTQYF
few	TRBD1	TRBV28	TRBJ1-6	TGTGCCAGCAGTTCCCTGGACAGGGCTAATTCACCCCTCCACTTT	CASSSLDRANSPLHF
.	.	TRBV6-6	TRBJ2-3	TGTGCCAGCAGTTATCCCGGGGGGCCTCTCACAGATACGCAGTATTTT	CASSYPGGPLTDTQYF
.	.	TRBV20-1	TRBJ2-7	TGCAGTGCTAGAGGGGGGGCGATCGAGCAGTACTTC	CSARGGAIEQYF
.	TRBD1	TRBV20-1	TRBJ2-5	TGCAGTGCTAGATCCCAGGGACAGGGAAAAGGGGAGACCCAGTACTTC	CSARSQGQGKGETQYF
many	.	TRBV15	TRBJ2-1	TGTGCCACCAGCAGAGATGAGGGGAAGGAGGATGAGCAGTTCTTC	CATSRDEGKEDEQFF
.	TRBD1	TRBV27	TRBJ2-5	TGTGCCAGCAGGCCACCCGGGACAGGGCAAGAGACCCAGTACTTC	CASRPPGTGQETQYF
.	TRBD2	TRBV20-1	TRBJ2-3	TGCAGTGCTAGAGATCTCTGGAGCTCAGGGACTAGCGCTCAGGAAGCGGGGGATACGCAGTATTTT	CSARDLWSSGTSAQEAGDTQYF
.	.	TRBV7-9	TRBJ2-5	TGTGCCAGCAGCGACGACCTGGGGCGGGAGACCCAGTACTTC	CASSDDLGRETQYF
few	TRBD2	TRBV4-1	TRBJ2-5	TGCGCCAGCAGCCAACCGGGACTAGCGGAAGAGACCCAGTACTTC	CASSQPGLAEETQYF
few	TRBD1	TRBV12-5	TRBJ1-2	TGTGCTAGTGGTTCTTACGAGGGGACAGGGGGACGTACTAACTATGGCTACACCTTC	CASGSYEGTGGRTNYGYTF
few	TRBD1	TRBV10-3	TRBJ1-2	TGTGCCATCAGCCTTCGAACAGGGGAGGGCTACACCTTC	CAISLRTGEGYTF
few	TRBD1	TRBV20-1	TRBJ1-2	TGCAGTGCTAGAGATCCAGGGGGCGCTGGCTACACCTTC	CSARDPGGAGYTF
few	.	TRBV5-1	TRBJ1-1	TGCGCCAGCAGCTTGGTTTCCGGGATCGAGGACACTGAAGCTTTCTTT	CASSLVSGIEDTEAFF
.	TRBD1	TRBV6-2/TRBV6-3	TRBJ1-1	TGTGCCAGCAGAGGGACAGGGAGGACTGAAGCTTTCTTT	CASRGTGRTEAFF
.	.	TRBV10-3	TRBJ2-3	TGTGCCATCCGTGGGGACCCCGGAGACACAGATACGCAGTATTTT	CAIRGDPGDTDTQYF
.	.	TRBV4-2	TRBJ2-1	TGTGCCAGCAGCCAAGGGGCACCAAGCTCCTACAATGAGCAGTTCTTC	CASSQGAPSSYNEQFF
few	TRBD2	TRBV5-1	TRBJ2-1	TGCGCCAGCAGCTCGAGGACTAGCGGGCACTACAATGAGCAGTTCTTC	CASSSRTSGHYNEQFF
few	.	TRBV4-3	TRBJ2-5	TGCGCCAGCAGCCAAGATCTGAGCCGGGCCGGGGAGACCCAGTACTTC	CASSQDLSRAGETQYF
few	.	TRBV4-3	TRBJ2-1	TGCGCCAGCAGCCAGAGTCTTTCCGAACCAAATGAGCAGTTCTTC	CASSQSLSEPNEQFF